This T cell receptor (beta chain) originates from a study of long-term antiretroviral therapy in people with HIV. Overall study results and limits: After ART, diversity increased yet remained lower than transplant donor controls.

No donor had fewer than one pre-ART PBMC sample or fewer than two post-ART PBMC samples. Before DNA extraction, roughly 0.95-10 million cryopreserved PBMC were held in the samples. On this clone itself: As yet, its antigen is unknown.

This was the immunoSEQ v3.0 assay at survey level. Measured with immunoSEQ multiplex PCR; TCRdb has only the in-frame clones, and not every one. The top ten clones hold 4.5% to 6.5% of a sample with about 21,000 clones, roughly four fifths of them seen once. The material sequenced was unsorted PBMCs, taken 0.2 years after starting antiretroviral therapy. This TCR was recovered from a woman in her 30s with HIV.

CDR3 DNA: TGTGCCACCCTACAGGGGGCCTTCTATGGCTACACCTTC. This translates into CATLQGAFYGYTF. The chain has TRBV6-1 and TRBJ1-2; 9 nucleotides agree with TRBD1. Per germline, CDR1 MNHNS and CDR2 SASEGT. This CDR3 comprises 13 residues. The V and J ends lost 10 bases and 4 bases, in that order; junction bases with no gene match: 7.